Each of the 3 T cell receptor beta chains below was sequenced from the same sample in a study of OX40 agonist ivuxolimab in advanced cancers. The table came from immunoSEQ multiplex PCR; TCRdb's copy has only in-frame clones and leaves some out. Found here are approximately 76,000 clones, more than 85% of them singletons; the top ten hold 10%. Here the sequenced sample was CD4+ or CD8+ T cells sorted from blood, taken in a trial of the OX40 agonist ivuxolimab. These receptors were collected from an adult with an advanced solid tumor such as melanoma, head and neck, liver or kidney cancer.

This clone was found a few times. The chain is built from TRBV15 and TRBJ1-1; TRBD1 might be the D (5 bases). The V end was cut by 2 bases, the J end by 1 base, with 11 bases between. The CDR3 is 15 residues long. CDR1 is LNHNV and CDR2 is YYDKDF in the germline V gene (reference sequence). The CDR3 spells CATSRLDRSNTEAFF. As DNA, the CDR3 is TGTGCCACCAGCAGACTAGACAGATCGAACACTGAAGCTTTCTTT.

The chain links TRBV13 to TRBJ2-1; either TRBD1 or TRBD2 may fit D (6 bases each). From germline, CDR1 is PRHDT and CDR2 FYEKMQ (reference sequence). CDR3 length: 14 amino acids. Trimming removed 3 bases at V and 9 bases at J, with 15 bases between. Here the CDR3 reads CASSFVGGPSEQFF. In DNA form, the CDR3 reads TGTGCCAGCAGCTTCGTTGGGGGGCCGAGTGAGCAGTTCTTC.

The V gene is TRBV11-2, the J gene TRBJ1-3; D unclear. Germline CDR1 SGHAT, CDR2 FQNNGV. CDR3 length equals 16 residues. V was cut by 1 base and J by 0 bases, with 10 bases left in between. The CDR3 sequence: CASSLVLGGSGNTIYF. DNA of the CDR3: TGTGCCAGCAGCTTAGTTTTAGGTGGCTCTGGAAACACCATATATTTT.